Below, 4 T cell receptor beta chains from the same sample are listed, as sequenced in a study of blood T cell repertoires in COVID-19. Profiling relied on immunoSEQ multiplex PCR, and the TCRdb table lists in-frame clones only, not all of them. Of about 250,000 clones in the sample, about 90% were seen once. The sample consisted of peripheral blood. These receptors were collected from a man younger than 35 with active or convalescent COVID-19.

CDR3 loop: CSVGGGSNNGEQFF. The CDR3 region has the DNA TGCAGCGTAGGAGGAGGGTCGAATAATGGTGAGCAGTTCTTC. This sequence joins TRBV29-1 and TRBJ2-1; D might be TRBD2 (6 bases). Trimming left V 6 bases short and J 9 bases short, with 21 bases between. This CDR3 has 14 residues. CDR1 SQVTM and CDR2 ANQGSEA come from the germline V gene.

This clone was found once. This rearrangement joins TRBV7-2 to TRBJ2-7, with D perhaps TRBD2 (6 bases). There are 13 residues in the CDR3. Per germline, CDR1 SGHTA and CDR2 FQGNSA. The V end lost 5 bases, the J end lost 4 bases, and 12 bases lay between the germline ends. The CDR3: CASSPPGGYEQYF. The CDR3, as DNA: TGTGCCAGCAGCCCACCCGGAGGGTACGAGCAGTACTTC.

The chain couples TRBV7-9 to TRBJ2-7; 8 nucleotides agree with TRBD1. The CDR3 contains 15 residues. CDR1 SEHNR and CDR2 FQNEAQ come from the germline V gene (reference sequence). Trimming at V came to 1 base and at J to 5 bases, leaving 7 bases not matched to a gene. CDR3 loop: CASSLVRTGQHEQYF. The CDR3 region has the DNA TGTGCCAGCAGCTTAGTTCGGACAGGGCAACACGAGCAGTACTTC.

The J gene is TRBJ2-2, the V gene TRBV24-1; 11 bases fit TRBD1. Germline assignment: CDR1 KGHDR and CDR2 SFDVKD. The CDR3 sequence is 16 residues long. Trimming removed 3 bases from V and 5 bases from J; junction bases left unmatched: 4. This CDR3 reads CATSDPGTGGTGELFF. CDR3 DNA: TGTGCCACCAGTGATCCCGGGACAGGGGGGACCGGGGAGCTGTTTTTT.